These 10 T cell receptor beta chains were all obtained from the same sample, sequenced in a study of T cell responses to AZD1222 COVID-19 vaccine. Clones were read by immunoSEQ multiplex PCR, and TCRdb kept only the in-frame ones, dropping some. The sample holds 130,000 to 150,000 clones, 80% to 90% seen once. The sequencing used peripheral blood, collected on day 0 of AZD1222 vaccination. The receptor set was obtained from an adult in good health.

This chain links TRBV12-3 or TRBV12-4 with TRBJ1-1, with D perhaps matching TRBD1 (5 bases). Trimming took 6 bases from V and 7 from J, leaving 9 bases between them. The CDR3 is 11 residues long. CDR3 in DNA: TGTGCCAGCAGACCCGACAGTGAAGCTTTCTTT. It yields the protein CASRPDSEAFF.

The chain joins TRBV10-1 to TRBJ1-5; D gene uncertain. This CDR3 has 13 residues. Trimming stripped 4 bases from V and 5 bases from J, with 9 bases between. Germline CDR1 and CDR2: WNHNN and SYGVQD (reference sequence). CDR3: CASSGRIDQPQHF. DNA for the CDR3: TGCGCCAGCAGTGGCAGGATTGATCAGCCCCAGCATTTT.

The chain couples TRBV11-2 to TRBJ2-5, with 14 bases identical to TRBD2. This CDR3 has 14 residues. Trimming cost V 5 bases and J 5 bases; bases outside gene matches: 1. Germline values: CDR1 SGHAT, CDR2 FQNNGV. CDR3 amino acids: CASSGTSGSETQYF. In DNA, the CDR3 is TGTGCCAGCAGCGGGACTAGCGGGAGCGAGACCCAGTACTTC.

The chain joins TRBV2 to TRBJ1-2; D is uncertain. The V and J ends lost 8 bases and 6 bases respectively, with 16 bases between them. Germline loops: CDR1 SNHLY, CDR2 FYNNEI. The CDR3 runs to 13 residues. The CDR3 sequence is CASVPIRWDGYTF. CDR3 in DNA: TGTGCCAGCGTCCCTATCAGATGGGATGGCTACACCTTC.

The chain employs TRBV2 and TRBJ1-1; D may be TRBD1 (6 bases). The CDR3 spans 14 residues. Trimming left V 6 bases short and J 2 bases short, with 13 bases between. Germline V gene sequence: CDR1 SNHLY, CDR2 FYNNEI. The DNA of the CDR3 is TGTGCCAGCAGCCGGACAGCGATTAACACTGAAGCTTTCTTT. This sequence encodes CASSRTAINTEAFF.

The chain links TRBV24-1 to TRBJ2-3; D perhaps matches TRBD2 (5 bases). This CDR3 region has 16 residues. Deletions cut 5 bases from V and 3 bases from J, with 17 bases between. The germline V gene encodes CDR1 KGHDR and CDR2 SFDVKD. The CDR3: CATSGGGRKITDTQYF. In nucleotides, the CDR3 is TGTGCCACCAGTGGTGGAGGACGGAAAATTACAGATACGCAGTATTTT.

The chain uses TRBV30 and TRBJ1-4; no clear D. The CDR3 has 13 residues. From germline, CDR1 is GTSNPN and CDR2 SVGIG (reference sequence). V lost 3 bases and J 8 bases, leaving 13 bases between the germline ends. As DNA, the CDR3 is TGTGCCTGGAGCCGTCGGGGAGGCGAAAAACTGTTTTTT. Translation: CAWSRRGGEKLFF.

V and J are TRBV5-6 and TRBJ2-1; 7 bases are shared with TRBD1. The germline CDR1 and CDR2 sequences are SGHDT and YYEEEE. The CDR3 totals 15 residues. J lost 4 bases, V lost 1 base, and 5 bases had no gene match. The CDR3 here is CASSLLPTGYNEQFF. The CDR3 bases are TGTGCCAGCAGCTTGCTACCGACAGGGTACAATGAGCAGTTCTTC.

The CDR3 protein is CASSSNRGAWNTEAFF. Here the CDR3 DNA reads TGCGCCAGCAGCTCCAACAGGGGGGCCTGGAACACTGAAGCTTTCTTT. This chain connects TRBV5-1 to TRBJ1-1; 8 positions agree with TRBD1. Losses at the gene ends were 3 bases for V and 1 base for J; bases not matched to a gene: 8. CDR1 and CDR2 from the germline V gene are SGHRS and YFSETQ. The CDR3 totals 16 residues.

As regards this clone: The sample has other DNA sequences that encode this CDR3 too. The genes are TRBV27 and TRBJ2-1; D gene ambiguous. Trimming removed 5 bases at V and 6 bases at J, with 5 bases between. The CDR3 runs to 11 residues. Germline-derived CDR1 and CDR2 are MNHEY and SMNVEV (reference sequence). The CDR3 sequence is CASSRFNEQFF. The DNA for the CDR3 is TGTGCCAGCAGTCGATTCAATGAGCAGTTCTTC.